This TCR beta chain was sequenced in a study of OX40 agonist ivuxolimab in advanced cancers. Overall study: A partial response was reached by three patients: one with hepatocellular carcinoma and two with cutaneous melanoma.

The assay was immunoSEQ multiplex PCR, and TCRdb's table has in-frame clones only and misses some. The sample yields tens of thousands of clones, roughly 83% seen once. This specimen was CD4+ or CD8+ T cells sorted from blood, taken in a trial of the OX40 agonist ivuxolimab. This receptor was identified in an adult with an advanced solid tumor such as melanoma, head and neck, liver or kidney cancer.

The CDR3 sequence: CASSVIPSGIGTYEQYF. CDR3 in DNA: TGTGCCAGCAGCGTAATTCCTAGCGGGATAGGAACCTACGAGCAGTACTTC. The chain couples TRBV9 to TRBJ2-7; 9 bases are a match to TRBD2. Germline CDR1 SGDLS, CDR2 YYNGEE. The trim removed 1 base at V and 2 bases at J, leaving 10 bases unmatched. There are 17 residues in the CDR3.